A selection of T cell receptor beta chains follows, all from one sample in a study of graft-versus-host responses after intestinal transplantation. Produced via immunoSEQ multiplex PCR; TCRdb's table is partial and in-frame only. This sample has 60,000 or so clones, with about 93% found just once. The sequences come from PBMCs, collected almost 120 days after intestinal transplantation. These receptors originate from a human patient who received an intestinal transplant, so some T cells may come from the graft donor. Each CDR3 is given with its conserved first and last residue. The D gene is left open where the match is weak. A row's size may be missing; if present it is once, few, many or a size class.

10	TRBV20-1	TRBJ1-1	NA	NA	TGCAGTGCTAGTTCCGGGCGAGCTTTCTTT	CSASSGRAFF
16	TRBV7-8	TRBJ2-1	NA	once	TGTGCCAGCAGCTTAGCGCACTGGGCTAACTACAATGAGCAGTTCTTC	CASSLAHWANYNEQFF
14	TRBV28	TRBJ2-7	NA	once	TGTGCCAGCAGTTACCGGCCGGGACCCTACGAGCAGTACTTC	CASSYRPGPYEQYF
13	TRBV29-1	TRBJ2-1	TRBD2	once	TGCAGCGTAGCGGGAGGGCCCGGCAATGAGCAGTTCTTC	CSVAGGPGNEQFF
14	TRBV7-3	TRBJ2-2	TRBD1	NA	TGTGCCAGCAGCTTAGGGACAGGAACCGGGGAGCTGTTTTTT	CASSLGTGTGELFF
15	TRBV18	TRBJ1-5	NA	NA	TGTGCCAGCTCACCATCGGGCTCTCGCAATCAGCCCCAGCATTTT	CASSPSGSRNQPQHF
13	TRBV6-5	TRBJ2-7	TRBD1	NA	TGTGCCAGCAGTTTAGAGTCAGGGGGCGAGCAGTACTTC	CASSLESGGEQYF
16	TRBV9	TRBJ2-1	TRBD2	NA	TGTGCCAGCAGCGTTGGGAGCGGGAGAAACTACAATGAGCAGTTCTTC	CASSVGSGRNYNEQFF
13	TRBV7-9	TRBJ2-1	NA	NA	TGTGCCAGCAGCTCTGACTGGGGCAATGAGCAGTTCTTC	CASSSDWGNEQFF
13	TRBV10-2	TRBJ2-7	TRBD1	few	TGCGCCAGCACCACAGGGGGTTCATACGAGCAGTACTTC	CASTTGGSYEQYF
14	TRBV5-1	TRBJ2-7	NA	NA	TGCGCCAGCAGCACCGGGACAAACTCCTACGAGCAGTACTTC	CASSTGTNSYEQYF
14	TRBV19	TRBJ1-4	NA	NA	TGTGCCAGTAGTATAGATGGCCGGATGGGGAAACCGTTTTTT	CASSIDGRMGKPFF
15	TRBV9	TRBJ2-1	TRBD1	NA	TGTGCCAGCAGCGCAGGGGGTCTAACCTACAATGAGCAGTTCTTC	CASSAGGLTYNEQFF
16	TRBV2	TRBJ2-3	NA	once	TGTGCCACCACAAATTGGGTAATCTACGAAACAGATACGCAGTATTTT	CATTNWVIYETDTQYF
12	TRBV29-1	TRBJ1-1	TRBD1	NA	TGCAGCGTGGCAGGGGGCGGCACTGAAGCTTTCTTT	CSVAGGGTEAFF
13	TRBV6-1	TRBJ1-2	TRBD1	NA	TGTGCCAGCAGGACAGGGGTTCACTATGGCTACACCTTC	CASRTGVHYGYTF
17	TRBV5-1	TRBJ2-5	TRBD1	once	TGCGCCAGCAGGGTTTCCACCGGGACAGGGAGTCGAGAGACCCAGTACTTC	CASRVSTGTGSRETQYF
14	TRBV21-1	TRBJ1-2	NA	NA	TGTGCCAGGAAAACGACAGCCCCTAACTATGGCTACACCTTC	CARKTTAPNYGYTF
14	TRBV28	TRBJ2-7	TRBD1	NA	TGTGCCAGCAGTCGAAATGGACAGGGCCACGAGCAGTACTTC	CASSRNGQGHEQYF
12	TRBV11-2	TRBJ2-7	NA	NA	TGTGCCAGCAGCTTAGCTAGGAACGAGCAGTACTTC	CASSLARNEQYF
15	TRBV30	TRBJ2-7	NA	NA	TGTGCCTGGAGTGGGCTCCGGGATTTCTCCTACGAGCAGTACTTC	CAWSGLRDFSYEQYF
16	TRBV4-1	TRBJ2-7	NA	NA	TGCGCCAGCAGCCAATCAGGAAACCCGGTCGTCCACGAGCAGTACTTC	CASSQSGNPVVHEQYF
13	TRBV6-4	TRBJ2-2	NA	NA	TGTGCCAGCAGTGACACGAACACCGGGGAGCTGTTTTTT	CASSDTNTGELFF
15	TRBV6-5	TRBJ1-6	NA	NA	TGTGCCAGCAGTTACGCAGGGGAAGGTCGGGCACCCCTCCACTTT	CASSYAGEGRAPLHF
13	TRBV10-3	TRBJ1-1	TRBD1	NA	TGTGCCACAGGGACAGGGGGTTTTTCTGAAGCTTTCTTT	CATGTGGFSEAFF
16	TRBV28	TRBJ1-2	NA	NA	TGTGCCAGCAGTTTATCTGCCGGGATTGGGCTACAAGGCTACACCTTC	CASSLSAGIGLQGYTF
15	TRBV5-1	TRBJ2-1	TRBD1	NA	TGCGCCAGCAGCTTTTACAGGGGGATCGGAAATGAGCAGTTCTTC	CASSFYRGIGNEQFF
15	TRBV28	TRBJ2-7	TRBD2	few	TGTGCCAGCAGTACCCTAGCGGGAGGGGCAGGGGAGCAGTACTTC	CASSTLAGGAGEQYF
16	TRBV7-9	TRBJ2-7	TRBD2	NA	TGTGCCAGCAGCCAGGTGGGGCGGGAGGGATCGGCCGAGCAGTACTTC	CASSQVGREGSAEQYF
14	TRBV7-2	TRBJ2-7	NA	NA	TGTGCCAGCAGACCCGGAGGGGGCTCCTACGAGCAGTACTTC	CASRPGGGSYEQYF
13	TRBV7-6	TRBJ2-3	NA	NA	TGTGCCAGCAGCTTACTCCCGTCAGATACGCAGTATTTT	CASSLLPSDTQYF
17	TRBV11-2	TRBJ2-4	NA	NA	TGTGCCAGCAGCCCGTGGACTCCCCGGCACCCCAAAAACATTCAGTACTTC	CASSPWTPRHPKNIQYF
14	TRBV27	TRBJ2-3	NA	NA	TGTGCCAGCAGTTTCGCCCCGTCCACAGATACGCAGTATTTT	CASSFAPSTDTQYF
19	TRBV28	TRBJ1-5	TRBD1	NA	TGTGCCAGCAGCCGAAGACAGGGGGCAAACACCTATAGCAATCAGCCCCAGCATTTT	CASSRRQGANTYSNQPQHF
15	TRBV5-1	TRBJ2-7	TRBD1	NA	TGCGCCAGCAGCGAAACAGGGGGCCGGTCCTACGAGCAGTACTTC	CASSETGGRSYEQYF
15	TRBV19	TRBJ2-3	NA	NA	TGTGCCAGTAGTATTGGTACCAACTGGGGGGATACGCAGTATTTT	CASSIGTNWGDTQYF
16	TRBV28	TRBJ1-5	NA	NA	TGTGCCAGCAGTACGACTACAGGGTATGGAAATCAGCCCCAGCATTTT	CASSTTTGYGNQPQHF
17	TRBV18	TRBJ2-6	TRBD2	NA	TGTGCCAGCTCCCCGGGAGGGGCGCGCTCTGGGGCCAACGTCCTGACTTTC	CASSPGGARSGANVLTF
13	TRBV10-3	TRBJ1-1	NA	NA	TGTGCCATCCAGGGGCCTATGAACACTGAAGCTTTCTTT	CAIQGPMNTEAFF
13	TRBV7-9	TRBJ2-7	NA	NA	TGTGCCAGCAGCTTAGGAGGGGGGGACGAGCAGTACTTC	CASSLGGGDEQYF
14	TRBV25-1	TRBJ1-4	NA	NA	TGTGCCAGCAGTGAACGATCCAGGGACGAAAAACTGTTTTTT	CASSERSRDEKLFF
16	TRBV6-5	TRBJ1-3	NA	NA	TGTGCCAGCAGTTACGGGCAGGTTCCCTCTGGAAACACCATATATTTT	CASSYGQVPSGNTIYF
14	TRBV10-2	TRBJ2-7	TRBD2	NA	TGCGCCAGCAGCTTGCGGGAGTCCCCCTACGAGCAGTACTTC	CASSLRESPYEQYF
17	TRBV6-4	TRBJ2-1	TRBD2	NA	TGTGCCAGCAGTGCCTCACTAGCGGGGGGCTCCTACAATGAGCAGTTCTTC	CASSASLAGGSYNEQFF
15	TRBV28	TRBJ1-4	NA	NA	TGTGCCAGCAAGTTGTCAGGGGCAACTAATGAAAAACTGTTTTTT	CASKLSGATNEKLFF
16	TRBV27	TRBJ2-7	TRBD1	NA	TGTGCCAGCCACAGTACGACCGGGACAGGGGTCTACGAGCAGTACTTC	CASHSTTGTGVYEQYF
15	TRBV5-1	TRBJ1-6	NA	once	TGCGCCAGCAGCTTGGCAGAACTCGTTAATTCACCCCTCCACTTT	CASSLAELVNSPLHF
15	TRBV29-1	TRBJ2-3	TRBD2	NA	TGCAGCGCCCTAGGACTAGCGGGAGGAAGGGATACGCAGTATTTT	CSALGLAGGRDTQYF
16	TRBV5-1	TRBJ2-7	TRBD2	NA	TGCGCCAGCAGCTCGGGGGGGACTAGCGGGAGCTACGAGCAGTACTTC	CASSSGGTSGSYEQYF
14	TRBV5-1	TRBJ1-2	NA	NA	TGCGCCAGCAGCTTGGATGGAGTCTTGGGGGGCTACACCTTC	CASSLDGVLGGYTF
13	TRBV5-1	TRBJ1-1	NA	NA	TGCGCCAGCAGCCCGACCCAAGACGCTGAAGCTTTCTTT	CASSPTQDAEAFF
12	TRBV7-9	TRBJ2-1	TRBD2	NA	TGTGCCAGCAGTGATAGCGGGAGGGTACTTGTCTTC	CASSDSGRVLVF
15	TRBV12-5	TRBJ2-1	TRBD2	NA	TGTGCTAGTGCCGAAGCGGGAGGACGGTACAATGAGCAGTTCTTC	CASAEAGGRYNEQFF
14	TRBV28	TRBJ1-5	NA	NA	TGTGCCAGCAGTTTCGGCTCGTTCAATCAGCCCCAGCATTTT	CASSFGSFNQPQHF
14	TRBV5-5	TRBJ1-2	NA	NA	TGTGCCAGCAGCTTGACTGTCATGGTCTATGGCTACACCTTC	CASSLTVMVYGYTF
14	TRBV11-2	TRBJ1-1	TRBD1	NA	TGTGCCAGCAGCTTAGGGACAGGCATAAGTTGGGCTTTCTTT	CASSLGTGISWAFF
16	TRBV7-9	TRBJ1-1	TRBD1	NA	TGTGCCAGCAGCGAATGGGACAGGGGGCCGGGGACTGAAGCTTTCTTT	CASSEWDRGPGTEAFF
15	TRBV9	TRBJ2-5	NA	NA	TGTGCCAGCAGCGTCACTAGGGGGTTTGGGGAGACCCAGTACTTC	CASSVTRGFGETQYF
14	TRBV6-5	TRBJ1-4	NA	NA	TGTGCCAGCAGTGGACGGAGCTCTAATGAAAAACTGTTTTTT	CASSGRSSNEKLFF
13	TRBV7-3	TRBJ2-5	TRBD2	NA	TGTGCCAGCAGCTTACTAGCGGGAAATGAGCAGTACTTC	CASSLLAGNEQYF